This T cell receptor (beta chain) was sequenced in a study of cytomegalovirus exposure and HLA in healthy donors. The study's findings and limits: Cytomegalovirus status was reportedly diagnosed by the classifier with high sensitivity and specificity.

Trimming shortened V by 3 bases and J by 3 bases, and 6 bases separated the two germline ends. CDR1 is SGHDT and CDR2 is YYEEEE in the germline V gene. The CDR3 has 12 residues. Remarks on this clone: The antigen is undetermined.

The PCR ran on 60 Vbeta and 13 Jbeta primers. The table came from immunoSEQ multiplex PCR; TCRdb's copy has only in-frame clones and leaves some out. The data show roughly 170,000 clones, with roughly 70% seen just once and approximately 1.6% held by the top ten. This chain joins TRBV5-6 and TRBJ2-5; D possibly corresponds to TRBD1 (6 bases). The sequencing sample was made of PBMCs. The TCR comes from a girl between 5 and 17 years old in good health and CMV-seronegative. For the CDR3, the DNA is TGTGCCAGCAGCTGGACAGAAGAGACCCAGTACTTC. It translates to CASSWTEETQYF.